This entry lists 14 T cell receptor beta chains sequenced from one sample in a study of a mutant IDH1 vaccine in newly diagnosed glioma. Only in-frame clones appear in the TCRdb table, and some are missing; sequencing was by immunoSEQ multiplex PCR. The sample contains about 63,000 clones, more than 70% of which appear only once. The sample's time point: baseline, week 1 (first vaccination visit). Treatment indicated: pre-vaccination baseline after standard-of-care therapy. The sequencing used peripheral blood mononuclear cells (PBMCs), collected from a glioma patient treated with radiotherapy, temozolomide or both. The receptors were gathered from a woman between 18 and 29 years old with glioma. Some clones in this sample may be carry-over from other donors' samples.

Written as DNA, the CDR3 is TGTGCCAGCAGCTCCGACAGGGGGCGAGGGAACGAGCAGTACTTC. It is translated as CASSSDRGRGNEQYF. V and J are TRBV7-2 and TRBJ2-7; 10 positions agree with TRBD1. Germline V gene sequence: CDR1 SGHTA, CDR2 FQGNSA. This CDR3 has 15 residues. With 4 bases clipped from V and 5 bases from J, the junction kept 8 bases outside the gene matches. Complete variable domain (other parts from reference TRBV7-2 and TRBJ2-7): GAGVSQSPSNKVTEKGKDVELRCDPISGHTALYWYRQSLGQGLEFLIYFQGNSAPDKSGLPSDRFSAERTGGSVSTLTIQRTQQEDSAVYLCASSSDRGRGNEQYFGPGTRLTVT.

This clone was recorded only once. CDR3 bases: TGTGCCAGCAGCTTAAAGGGCAGGCAAAATGCGAACACCGGGGAGCTGTTTTTT. This codes for CASSLKGRQNANTGELFF. The chain carries TRBV7-2 and TRBJ2-2; D gene ambiguous. This CDR3 comprises 18 residues. Germline lookup yields CDR1 SGHTA and CDR2 FQGNSA. V gave up 2 bases and J gave up 0 bases, with 16 bases separating them.

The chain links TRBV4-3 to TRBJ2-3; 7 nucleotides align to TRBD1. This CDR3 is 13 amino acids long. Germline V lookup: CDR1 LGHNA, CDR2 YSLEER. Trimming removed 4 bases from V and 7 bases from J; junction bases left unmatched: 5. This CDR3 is CASSPSGGYTQYF. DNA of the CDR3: TGCGCCAGCAGCCCTTCAGGGGGATATACGCAGTATTTT.

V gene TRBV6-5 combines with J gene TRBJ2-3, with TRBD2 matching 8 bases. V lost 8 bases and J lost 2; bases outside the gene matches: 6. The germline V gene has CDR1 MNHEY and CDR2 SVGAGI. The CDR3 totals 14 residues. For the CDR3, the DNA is TGTGCCAGCGGGCTAGCGGGCCCCACAGATACGCAGTATTTT. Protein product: CASGLAGPTDTQYF.

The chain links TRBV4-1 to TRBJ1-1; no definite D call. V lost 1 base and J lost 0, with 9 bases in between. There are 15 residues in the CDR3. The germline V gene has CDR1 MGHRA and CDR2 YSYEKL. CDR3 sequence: CASSQVSGVNTEAFF. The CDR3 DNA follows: TGCGCCAGCAGCCAAGTATCAGGAGTGAACACTGAAGCTTTCTTT.

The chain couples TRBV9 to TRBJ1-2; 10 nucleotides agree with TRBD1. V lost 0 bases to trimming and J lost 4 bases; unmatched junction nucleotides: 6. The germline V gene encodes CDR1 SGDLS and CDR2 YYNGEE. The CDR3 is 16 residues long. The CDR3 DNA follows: TGTGCCAGCAGCGTAGAGGGACAGGGGTCTTCCTATGGCTACACCTTC. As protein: CASSVEGQGSSYGYTF.

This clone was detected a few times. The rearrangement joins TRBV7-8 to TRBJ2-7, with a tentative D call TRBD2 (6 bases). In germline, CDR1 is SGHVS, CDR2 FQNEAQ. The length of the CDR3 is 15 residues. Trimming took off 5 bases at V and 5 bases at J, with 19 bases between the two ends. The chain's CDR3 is CASSPEGFLYHEQYF. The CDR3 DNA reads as TGTGCCAGCAGCCCGGAGGGCTTCCTCTACCACGAGCAGTACTTC.

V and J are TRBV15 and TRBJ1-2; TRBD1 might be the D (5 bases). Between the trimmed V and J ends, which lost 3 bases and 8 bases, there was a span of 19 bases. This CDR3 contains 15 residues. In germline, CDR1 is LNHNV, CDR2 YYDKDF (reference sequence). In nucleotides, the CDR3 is TGTGCCACCAGCAGGCCTGGGACCTCGGTTTGGGGCTACACCTTC. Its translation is CATSRPGTSVWGYTF.

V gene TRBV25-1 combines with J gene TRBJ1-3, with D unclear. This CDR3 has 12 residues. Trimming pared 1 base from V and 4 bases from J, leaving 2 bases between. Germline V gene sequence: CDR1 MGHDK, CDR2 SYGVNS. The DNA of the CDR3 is TGTGCCAGCAGTGAATCAGGAAACACCATATATTTT. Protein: CASSESGNTIYF.

The CDR3 bases are TGTGCCAGTAGCGCCTTGGGGACAGGGGATGAGCAGTACTTC. Its protein product is CASSALGTGDEQYF. This chain connects TRBV19 to TRBJ2-7; 10 bases fit TRBD1. J lost 7 bases, V lost 6 bases, and 9 bases had no gene match. CDR1 is LNHDA, CDR2 SQIVND, per germline (reference sequence). The CDR3 consists of 14 residues.

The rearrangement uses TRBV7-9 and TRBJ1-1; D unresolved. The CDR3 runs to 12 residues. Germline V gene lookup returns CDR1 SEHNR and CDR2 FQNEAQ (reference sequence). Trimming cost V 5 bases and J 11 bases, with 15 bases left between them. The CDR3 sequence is CASSPPVPIAFF. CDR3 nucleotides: TGTGCCAGCAGCCCCCCGGTGCCAATTGCTTTCTTT.

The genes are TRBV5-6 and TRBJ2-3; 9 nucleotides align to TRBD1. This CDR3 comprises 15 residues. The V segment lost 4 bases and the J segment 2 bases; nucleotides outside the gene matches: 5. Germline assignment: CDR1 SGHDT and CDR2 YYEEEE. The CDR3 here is CASSATGGNTDTQYF. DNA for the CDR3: TGTGCCAGCAGCGCGACAGGGGGTAACACAGATACGCAGTATTTT.

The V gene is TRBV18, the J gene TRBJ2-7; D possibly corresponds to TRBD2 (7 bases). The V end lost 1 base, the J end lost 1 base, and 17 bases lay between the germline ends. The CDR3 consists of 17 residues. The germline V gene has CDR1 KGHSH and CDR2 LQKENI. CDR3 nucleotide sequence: TGTGCCAGCTCACCACAAGGGGGGGTATCGGTATCCTACGAGCAGTACTTC. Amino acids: CASSPQGGVSVSYEQYF.

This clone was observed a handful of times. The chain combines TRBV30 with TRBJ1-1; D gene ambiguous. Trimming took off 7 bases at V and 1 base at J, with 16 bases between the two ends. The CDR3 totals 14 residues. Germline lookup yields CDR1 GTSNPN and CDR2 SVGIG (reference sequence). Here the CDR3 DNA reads TGTGCCTCCGTAAGCCTCCCCCCGAACACTGAAGCTTTCTTT. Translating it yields CASVSLPPNTEAFF.